These 9 T cell receptor beta chains share one sample of origin, sequenced in a study of OX40 agonist ivuxolimab in advanced cancers. This table comes from immunoSEQ multiplex PCR, and its TCRdb copy is limited to in-frame clones, with some not included. There are roughly 6,000 clones in the sample; 75% to 85% occur only once, and 20% to 25% lies in the top ten. Sequenced here: CD4+ or CD8+ T cells sorted from blood, sampled in a trial of the OX40 agonist ivuxolimab. All receptors come from an adult with an advanced solid tumor such as melanoma, head and neck, liver or kidney cancer.

This chain uses TRBV4-3 with TRBJ1-4; possible D gene TRBD1, 6 bases. Germline CDR1 reads LGHNA; CDR2 reads YSLEER. The V end was cut by 3 bases, the J end by 5 bases, with 13 bases between. The CDR3 spans 15 residues. CDR3 sequence reads: CASSQDGGYNEKLFF. CDR3 DNA: TGCGCCAGCAGCCAGGACGGGGGCTACAATGAAAAACTGTTTTTT.

V and J are TRBV4-1 and TRBJ2-6; D remains unclear. There are 14 residues in the CDR3. The germline CDR1 and CDR2 sequences are MGHRA and YSYEKL. The ends were cut back, 4 bases at V and 4 bases at J, with 8 bases in the middle. This chain's CDR3 is CASSPFSGANVLTF. DNA for the CDR3: TGCGCCAGCAGCCCCTTCTCCGGGGCCAACGTCCTGACTTTC.

The chain is built from TRBV7-5 and TRBJ1-3. TRBV7-5 is classified as a pseudogene. The CDR3 is 15 residues long. CDR3 coding DNA: TGTGTCAGAAGCTTAGAATCGGACTCTGGAAACACCATATATTTT. Its protein product is CVRSLESDSGNTIYF.

The rearrangement links TRBV9 to TRBJ2-3; D possibly corresponds to TRBD2 (6 bases). Germline-derived CDR1 and CDR2 are SGDLS and YYNGEE. The CDR3 loop spans 16 amino acids. V was clipped by 3 bases and J by 0 bases, with 14 bases between them. In DNA form, the CDR3 reads TGTGCCAGCAGCGCTAACCTTGGGGGGAGCACAGATACGCAGTATTTT. Residues: CASSANLGGSTDTQYF. Together with reference TRBV9 and TRBJ2-3, the CDR3 gives the full variable domain: DSGVTQTPKHLITATGQRVTLRCSPRSGDLSVYWYQQSLDQGLQFLIQYYNGEERAKGNILERFSAQQFPDLHSELNLSSLELGDSALYFCASSANLGGSTDTQYFGPGTRLTVL.

The chain is built from TRBV6-5 and TRBJ2-5, with D possibly matching TRBD2 (6 bases). The germline V and J ends were trimmed by 2 bases and 5 bases, with 9 bases remaining between them. Germline-derived CDR1 and CDR2 are MNHEY and SVGAGI. The CDR3 is 13 amino acids. For the CDR3, the DNA is TGTGCCAGCAGTTACGTGGCGGGGGAGACCCAGTACTTC. Translated: CASSYVAGETQYF.

The rearrangement links TRBV16 to TRBJ2-1, with TRBD2 matching over 7 bases. The CDR3 runs to 16 residues. V was clipped by 3 bases and J by 7 bases; unmatched bases: 12. Germline loops: CDR1 KGHSY, CDR2 FQNENV. This CDR3 is CASSQRESLGGNEQFF. CDR3 in DNA: TGTGCCAGCAGCCAGAGGGAATCATTGGGGGGGAATGAGCAGTTCTTC.

The genes are TRBV2 and TRBJ2-3; D is ambiguous. CDR1 and CDR2 (germline): SNHLY, FYNNEI. The CDR3 length is 15 residues. V was cut by 4 bases and J by 4 bases, with 15 bases left in between. The CDR3 nucleotides are TGTGCCAGCAGTGGGTATCCGGTCGCGTCAGATACGCAGTATTTT. It specifies CASSGYPVASDTQYF.

The CDR3 coding sequence is TGTGCCAGCAGCTTCGAAGACAGGGCAGCATACGAGCAGTACTTC. Translation: CASSFEDRAAYEQYF. The V and J genes are TRBV5-5 and TRBJ2-7; TRBD1 aligns across 7 bases. Germline V gives CDR1 SGHKS, CDR2 YYEKEE (reference sequence). The CDR3 covers 15 residues. Unmatched junction bases numbered 9, after V lost 2 bases and J lost 4 bases.

V usage is TRBV7-9 and J usage is TRBJ2-3, with no clear D. V lost 3 bases and J lost 5, with 6 bases in between. CDR1 and CDR2 from the germline V gene are SEHNR and FQNEAQ (reference sequence). The CDR3 has 12 amino acids. As DNA, the CDR3 is TGTGCCAGCAGCTTGGAAGGAGATACGCAGTATTTT. Translating gives CASSLEGDTQYF.